This T cell receptor (beta chain) was sequenced during a study of blood T cell repertoires in COVID-19. About the research overall: The cDNA or gDNA used as material had been derived from T cells, B-cell-depleted T cells, or PBMCs.

About this clone: The junction and the germline gene differ at one end; a read error may be behind it.

Participants, about 18 to 100 years old, spanned about two dozen US areas. Cohorts were determined from participant-reported clinical history. Using immunoSEQ multiplex PCR, the repertoire was profiled, and TCRdb retains in-frame clones only, with some absent. The sample lists about 270,000 clones; around 93% were seen once. The TCR originated in a man between 35 and 55 years old who had been exposed to COVID-19. Sequenced material: PBMCs or T cells enriched from blood (not recorded which).

CDR3 protein: CASSPRQGSFEQYF. The CDR3 DNA follows: TGTGCCAGCAGCCCCCGGCAGGGGTCCTTCGAGCAGTACTTC. This chain uses TRBV7-9 with TRBJ2-7; tentative D call: TRBD1 (6 bases). Per germline, CDR1 SEHNR and CDR2 FQNEAQ (reference sequence). This CDR3 has 14 amino acids.